This is a list of T cell receptor beta chains from one sample in a study of blood T cell repertoires in COVID-19. The data were produced by immunoSEQ multiplex PCR, yet TCRdb's version contains in-frame clones alone and is incomplete. The sample carries approximately 200,000 clones, roughly 80% recorded once. Sequences were obtained from peripheral blood. The receptor source for this set is an elderly woman with acute or convalescent COVID-19. Both conserved end residues are part of each CDR3. The D gene is left open where the match is weak. Expanded clones get a size class; other rows say once, few or many, or leave the size out.

size: -; D: TRBD1; J: TRBJ2-5; V: TRBV29-1; CDR3: CSASRDRGGTQETQYF; DNA: TGCAGCGCTTCCCGGGACAGGGGGGGGACCCAAGAGACCCAGTACTTC
size: -; D: -; J: TRBJ2-2; V: TRBV7-7; CDR3: CASSLGLPGQHTGELFF; DNA: TGTGCTAGCAGCTTAGGCCTCCCGGGACAACACACCGGGGAGCTGTTTTTT
size: -; D: TRBD2; J: TRBJ2-3; V: TRBV10-3; CDR3: CATTPDRAGGPGDTQYF; DNA: TGTGCCACCACCCCGGATAGAGCGGGAGGGCCCGGAGATACGCAGTATTTT
size: once; D: TRBD1; J: TRBJ2-6; V: TRBV27; CDR3: CASSSGTGLYSGANVLTF; DNA: TGTGCCAGCAGTTCAGGGACAGGGCTTTATTCTGGGGCCAACGTCCTGACTTTC
size: -; D: TRBD2; J: TRBJ2-7; V: TRBV28; CDR3: CASSLSSAASGRSDNEQYF; DNA: TGTGCCAGCAGTTTATCGAGCGCGGCTAGCGGGAGAAGTGATAACGAGCAGTACTTC
size: -; D: TRBD1; J: TRBJ1-3; V: TRBV3-1/TRBV3-2; CDR3: CASSLQGGGNTIYF; DNA: TGTGCCAGCAGCCTACAGGGGGGTGGAAACACCATATATTTT
size: -; D: -; J: TRBJ1-2; V: TRBV19; CDR3: CASSIGGANYGYTF; DNA: TGTGCCAGTAGTATCGGGGGAGCCAACTATGGCTACACCTTC
size: few; D: -; J: TRBJ2-5; V: TRBV6-1; CDR3: CASSEGVVGSAQYF; DNA: TGTGCCAGCAGTGAAGGAGTGGTTGGTTCGGCCCAGTACTTC
size: -; D: -; J: TRBJ2-3; V: TRBV4-3; CDR3: CASSPYTGGLGDTQYF; DNA: TGCGCCAGCAGCCCGTACACGGGGGGCCTGGGAGATACGCAGTATTTT
size: once; D: -; J: TRBJ1-4; V: TRBV11-2; CDR3: CASSFTGTSSEKLFF; DNA: TGTGCCAGCAGCTTCACCGGGACAAGTTCGGAAAAACTGTTTTTT
size: -; D: -; J: TRBJ1-6; V: TRBV19; CDR3: CASSGTGTPNSYNSPLHF; DNA: TGTGCCAGTAGTGGGACCGGGACACCGAATTCTTATAATTCACCCCTCCACTTT
size: -; D: TRBD2; J: TRBJ2-5; V: TRBV27; CDR3: CASSSTSGNQETQYF; DNA: TGTGCCAGCAGTTCGACTAGCGGAAACCAAGAGACCCAGTACTTC
size: -; D: -; J: TRBJ1-1; V: TRBV6-5; CDR3: CASSYVQGIGAEAFF; DNA: TGTGCCAGCAGTTACGTACAGGGAATCGGGGCTGAAGCTTTCTTT
size: many; D: TRBD2; J: TRBJ2-1; V: TRBV27; CDR3: CASSLGTSGTEQFF; DNA: TGTGCCAGCAGTCTCGGGACTAGCGGCACTGAGCAGTTCTTC
size: -; D: -; J: TRBJ2-5; V: TRBV29-1; CDR3: CSASEGGSQETQYF; DNA: TGCAGCGCCTCTGAAGGGGGTAGCCAAGAGACCCAGTACTTC
size: -; D: TRBD1; J: TRBJ2-1; V: TRBV5-1; CDR3: CASTQGDGSYNEQFF; DNA: TGCGCCAGCACCCAGGGGGATGGCTCCTACAATGAGCAGTTCTTC
size: -; D: -; J: TRBJ2-7; V: TRBV4-1; CDR3: CASSQVQRGYSYEQYF; DNA: TGCGCCAGCAGCCAAGTTCAACGGGGGTACTCCTACGAGCAGTACTTC
size: few; D: TRBD1; J: TRBJ2-7; V: TRBV7-9; CDR3: CASSAGTVYEQYF; DNA: TGTGCCAGCAGCGCCGGGACAGTTTACGAGCAGTACTTC
size: many; D: TRBD2; J: TRBJ2-3; V: TRBV6-5; CDR3: CASSSTLAGVSDTQYF; DNA: TGTGCCAGCAGTTCCACACTAGCGGGAGTATCAGATACGCAGTATTTT
size: -; D: -; J: TRBJ2-1; V: TRBV28; CDR3: CASTNPIQNEQFF; DNA: TGTGCCAGCACCAATCCCATCCAAAATGAGCAGTTCTTC
size: -; D: -; J: TRBJ2-3; V: TRBV11-2; CDR3: CASSLGLLGVDTQYF; DNA: TGTGCCAGCAGCTTAGGGTTGTTAGGGGTCGATACGCAGTATTTT
size: -; D: -; J: TRBJ1-5; V: TRBV5-6; CDR3: CASSLSWARGRSNQPQHF; DNA: TGTGCCAGCAGCTTAAGTTGGGCCCGCGGGAGGAGCAATCAGCCCCAGCATTTT